These 17 T cell receptor beta chains came from one sample sequenced in a study of cytomegalovirus exposure and HLA in healthy donors. In the PCR, 60 Vbeta and 13 Jbeta primers were used. Profiling relied on immunoSEQ multiplex PCR, and the TCRdb table lists in-frame clones only, not all of them. The sample lists about 140,000 clones, roughly 76% seen once, with around an eighth in the top ten. The sequencing input was PBMCs. The receptors originated from a human donor in good health.

The V and J genes are TRBV25-1 and TRBJ1-2; TRBD1 might be the D (5 bases). V was shortened by 1 base and J by 2 bases, with 5 bases between the two germline ends. CDR1 is MGHDK, CDR2 SYGVNS, per germline. The CDR3 length is 13 residues. The CDR3 protein is CASSESGNYGYTF. The CDR3 DNA follows: TGTGCCAGCAGTGAATCAGGGAACTATGGCTACACCTTC.

The gene calls are TRBV5-1 and TRBJ2-7; 9 bases are a match to TRBD1. The CDR3 has 13 amino acids. Germline lookup yields CDR1 SGHRS and CDR2 YFSETQ. Germline trimming cut 5 bases from V and 3 bases from J; bases unmatched to any gene: 3. The CDR3 DNA sequence: TGCGCCAGCAGTAAGGGACAGGGCTACGAGCAGTACTTC. Translating gives CASSKGQGYEQYF.

The chain couples TRBV14 to TRBJ1-4; weak D call: TRBD1 (5 bases). Germline-derived CDR1 and CDR2 are SGHDN and FVKESK. Trimming shortened V by 0 bases and J by 8 bases, and 10 bases separated the two germline ends. The CDR3 has 14 residues. As DNA, the CDR3 is TGTGCCAGCAGCCAAGATAGCCCAGGGGAAAAACTGTTTTTT. This codes for CASSQDSPGEKLFF. The complete variable domain, with remaining parts taken from reference TRBV14 and TRBJ1-4, reads EAGVTQFPSHSVIEKGQTVTLRCDPISGHDNLYWYRRVMGKEIKFLLHFVKESKQDESGMPNNRFLAERTGGTYSTLKVQPAELEDSGVYFCASSQDSPGEKLFFGSGTQLSVL.

V gene TRBV5-6 combines with J gene TRBJ1-6; D might be TRBD1 (6 bases). This CDR3 contains 14 residues. V lost 0 bases, J lost 7 bases, and 8 bases lay in between. CDR1 is SGHDT and CDR2 is YYEEEE in the germline V gene. The CDR3 loop is CASSLEGGNSPLHF. In DNA form, the CDR3 reads TGTGCCAGCAGCTTGGAGGGGGGGAATTCACCCCTCCACTTT.

As to this clone: In this CDR3 the conserved last residue, phenylalanine or tryptophan, is missing, so a read error is likely. Because the CDR3's place on the DNA is in doubt, the DNA is left out and the CDR3 is given as listed by TCRdb. V is TRBV5-6 and J is TRBJ1-2; the D call TRBD1 from the table was never checked on the DNA. The CDR3 totals 13 residues, both ends included. Germline V lookup: CDR1 SGHDT, CDR2 YYEEEE. The CDR3 loop is CASSFRSGRNPLY.

This chain connects TRBV10-3 to TRBJ1-2, with D possibly matching TRBD1 (5 bases). Trimming took 4 bases from V and 8 from J, leaving 14 bases between them. This CDR3 is built from 13 residues. The germline CDR1 and CDR2 sequences are ENHRY and SYGVKD. CDR3 amino acids: CAISVERGGGYTF. As DNA, the CDR3 is TGTGCCATCAGTGTAGAAAGGGGCGGAGGCTACACCTTC.

The chain couples TRBV19 to TRBJ1-1; D gene uncertain. V lost 5 bases and J 5 bases, leaving 12 bases between the germline ends. The CDR3 covers 13 residues. CDR1 and CDR2 from the germline V gene are LNHDA and SQIVND (reference sequence). CDR3 residues: CASSPYVRTEAFF. For the CDR3, the DNA is TGTGCCAGTAGTCCTTACGTGAGGACTGAAGCTTTCTTT.

This clone was picked up one time. V and J are TRBV5-1 and TRBJ1-1; tentative D call: TRBD1 (5 bases). Per the germline V gene, CDR1 is SGHRS and CDR2 is YFSETQ. The CDR3 length is 14 residues. V was clipped by 4 bases and J by 6 bases, with 16 bases between them. CDR3 sequence reads: CASSGAGHSAEAFF. The CDR3 DNA follows: TGCGCCAGCAGCGGGGCTGGACATAGTGCTGAAGCTTTCTTT. Full variable domain (remainder filled in from reference TRBV5-1 and TRBJ1-1): KAGVTQTPRYLIKTRGQQVTLSCSPISGHRSVSWYQQTPGQGLQFLFEYFSETQRNKGNFPGRFSGRQFSNSRSEMNVSTLELGDSALYLCASSGAGHSAEAFFGQGTRLTVV.

The V and J genes are TRBV5-1 and TRBJ1-5, with D tentatively TRBD1 (6 bases). Trimming took off 8 bases at V and 6 bases at J, with 15 bases between the two ends. This CDR3 spans 13 amino acids. From germline, CDR1 is SGHRS and CDR2 YFSETQ. CDR3 bases: TGCGCCAGAAGGGGGGGGCGAGGTCAGCCCCAGCATTTT. The encoded protein is CARRGGRGQPQHF.

The V call is TRBV27, the J call TRBJ2-1, with D possibly TRBD2 on 5 matching bases. CDR1 is MNHEY, CDR2 SMNVEV, per germline (reference sequence). The ends were cut back, 6 bases at V and 2 bases at J, with 17 bases in the middle. CDR3 length equals 16 residues. The CDR3 nucleotides are TGTGCCAGCAGCCCCGTTGGCGGAGGTACCTACAATGAGCAGTTCTTC. This codes for CASSPVGGGTYNEQFF.

In DNA form, the CDR3 reads TGCGCCAGCAGCCCAGGGGTCGGAATCAATCAGCCCCAGCATTTT. It translates to CASSPGVGINQPQHF. The chain links TRBV4-1 to TRBJ1-5, with D possibly TRBD1 on 6 matching bases. The CDR3 length is 15 residues. Per the germline V gene, CDR1 is MGHRA and CDR2 is YSYEKL. Trimming took off 4 bases at V and 3 bases at J, with 13 bases between the two ends.

This clone has only one observation. CDR3 DNA: TGTGCCAGCAGCTCGAGGGCTAGCCCCTACGAGCAGTACTTC. This codes for CASSSRASPYEQYF. The rearrangement uses TRBV7-8 and TRBJ2-7; tentatively, D is TRBD2 (5 bases). Germline V gene data show CDR1 as SGHVS and CDR2 as FQNEAQ. Trimming took off 4 bases at V and 2 bases at J, with 12 bases between the two ends. The CDR3 runs 14 residues.

This chain links TRBV19 with TRBJ2-7; a possible D gene is TRBD2 (6 bases). The CDR3 contains 14 residues. V shed 5 bases and J shed 2 bases, with 13 bases lying between them. Germline CDR1 and CDR2: LNHDA and SQIVND (reference sequence). This chain's CDR3 is CASSHGRGAYEQYF. Here the CDR3 DNA reads TGTGCCAGTAGTCATGGGCGGGGTGCCTACGAGCAGTACTTC.

This chain links TRBV5-1 with TRBJ2-5; D is perhaps TRBD1 (6 bases). The DNA end is more similar to TRBJ2-7, so the J call may be wrong. This CDR3 contains 14 residues. The germline V gene has CDR1 SGHRS and CDR2 YFSETQ. The chain's CDR3 is CASSLATGLGEQYF. CDR3 DNA sequence: TGCGCCAGCAGCTTGGCTACAGGGCTGGGCGAGCAGTACTTC.

The chain has TRBV19 and TRBJ1-2; a possible D gene is TRBD1 (5 bases). CDR1 is LNHDA and CDR2 is SQIVND in the germline V gene (reference sequence). This CDR3 comprises 13 residues. The V end lost 9 bases, the J end lost 7 bases, and 18 bases lay between the germline ends. CDR3 residues: CASRGGGTAGYTF. The DNA of the CDR3 is TGTGCCAGCCGGGGAGGTGGGACGGCTGGCTACACCTTC.

Regarding this clone: The same CDR3 is also encoded by other DNA sequences in this sample. The chain employs TRBV6-6 and TRBJ2-5; TRBD2 agrees at 8 bases. Trimming took 2 bases from V and 5 from J; bases not matched to a gene: 4. Germline V CDR1 and CDR2: MNHNY, SVGAGI (reference sequence). This CDR3 spans 14 amino acids. CDR3 protein: CASSYRGGRETQYF. CDR3 coding DNA: TGTGCCAGCAGTTACCGGGGGGGCCGGGAGACCCAGTACTTC.

The chain is built from TRBV11-2 and TRBJ2-1; 7 bases agree with TRBD1. The CDR3 has 16 residues. Germline CDR1 and CDR2: SGHAT and FQNNGV. The junction had 13 bases not matched to a gene; V was cut back by 7 bases and J by 4 bases. The CDR3 here is CASKSPQQGKYNEQFF. In nucleotides, the CDR3 is TGTGCCAGCAAGTCCCCGCAACAGGGGAAGTACAATGAGCAGTTCTTC.